This entry describes one T cell receptor (beta chain). The antigen it recognizes is unknown. No base quality values were provided; no much bigger clone lies one nucleotide off. The record originates from a study of OX40 agonist ivuxolimab in advanced cancers. At the level of the whole study: Ivuxolimab was an agonistic, fully human IgG2 monoclonal antibody directed against OX40 (CD134), a costimulatory receptor. Of the approximately 50 dose-escalation patients, hepatocellular carcinoma was present in about 20, melanoma in approximately 15, renal cell carcinoma in 9 and head and neck cancer in 9. Intravenous ivuxolimab was administered to patients every 2 weeks at six dose levels: 0.01, 0.1, 0.3, 1.5, 3 and 10 mg/kg. The paper describes the monotherapy dose-escalation part (N of about 57 patients) of the phase I trial of ivuxolimab. Partial responses were achieved by three dose-escalation patients, of whom one had hepatocellular carcinoma and two had cutaneous melanoma. Prior anti-PD-1, anti-PD-L1 or anti-CTLA-4 therapy was permitted, and approximately 39% of dose-escalation patients had received checkpoint inhibitors. Peripheral TCRbeta sequencing was intended to test whether TCR sequence diversity was altered and clonal T-cell expansion was caused by ivuxolimab. The dose-escalation cohort was roughly 83% male with a mean age of approximately 60 years, ranging from roughly 23 to 90. The research as a whole found: Low levels of normalized T-cell clonal expansion were also shown by some nonresponding patients. After ivuxolimab, more expanded clones were found on average in CD8+ T cells than in CD4+ T cells. In the 0.1-3.0 mg/kg groups, partial responders were among the patients with the lowest normalized peripheral clonal expansion, particularly in CD8+ T cells. At doses from 0.1 to 3.0 mg/kg, clonal expansion was seen in both CD4+ and CD8+ blood T cells between baseline and week 6. The antigen specificity of the clonally expanded peripheral T cells was not determined.

The trial excluded patients who had a history of autoimmune disease or who were on systemic immunosuppression. Peripheral blood for TCR sequencing was drawn from every dose cohort at baseline, at cycle 4 day 1 and at cycle 7 day 1. The samples were drawn from a first-in-human, open-label, multicenter phase I dose-escalation trial of ivuxolimab. Adults with locally advanced or metastatic head and neck squamous cell, hepatocellular, melanoma or renal cell carcinoma were enrolled in the trial. Before TCR sequencing, CD4+ and CD8+ T cells were separately sorted from peripheral blood. CDR1 and CDR2 are read off the germline V gene (reference sequence) as GTSNPN and SVGIG. The CDR3 measures 12 amino acids from cysteine to phenylalanine. Only the CDR3 region is kept as DNA, spanning 36 bases read in frame from base 1. V is pared back by 0 bases and J by 6 bases, with 8 bases lying between the germline termini.

Genomic DNA was extracted from sorted cells for sequencing of the TCRbeta CDR3 region. The immunoSEQ Assay was used for sequencing of TCRbeta CDR3 regions. The source is immuneACCESS, and TCRdb retained only in-frame sequences with V and J called. Part of the clones is not carried over; for the studies checked, unresolved V genes explain less than half of this, and the remainder is unexplained. This sample has more than 50,000 clones in its table, and about 83% of those were observed once. The ten largest clones add up to roughly 2.7% of the sample. Sequenced material: CD4+ or CD8+ T cells sorted from blood, taken in a trial of the OX40 agonist ivuxolimab. This sequence was found in an adult with an advanced solid tumor such as melanoma, head and neck, liver or kidney cancer. The chain was built from TRBV30 and TRBJ2-5; TRBD1 is perhaps the D gene, given 6 matching bases. The CDR3 amino acid sequence is: CAWSVGGKTQYF. The nucleotides read TGTGCCTGGAGTGTAGGGGGTAAGACCCAGTACTTC.